The rows below give T cell receptor beta chains drawn from one sample of a study of T cells in Graves' hyperthyroidism and ophthalmopathy. TCRdb reprocessed the multiplex PCR reads with MiXCR, giving one entry per CDR3 protein. The profile shows hundreds of thousands of distinct CDR3 sequences, roughly a quarter of them singletons. Sequenced input: blood. Every receptor here comes from a woman aged 25-40 years with Graves' ophthalmopathy. Each CDR3 is given without its conserved first and last residue. The order of the fields is V gene, J gene, clone size, CDR3 protein. The size field is filled for only some rows; it gives once, few, many or a size class.

TRBV20-1	TRBJ1-1	-	SAAGVENTEAF
TRBV6-1	TRBJ2-2	many	ASSDRPGQGLNTGELF
TRBV12-3/TRBV12-4	TRBJ1-1	-	ASSLAGHREAF
TRBV15	TRBJ1-1	many	ATSRVRGWTEAF
TRBV6-1	TRBJ2-5	-	ASSELSGRQETQY
TRBV12-3/TRBV12-4	TRBJ2-5	-	ASSLKPQETQY
TRBV6-1	TRBJ2-7	few	ASEYGSSYEQY
TRBV6-2/TRBV6-3	TRBJ1-2	-	ASSYRQGTNYGYT
TRBV5-1	TRBJ1-3	-	ASSLNPPVWTVSGNTIY
TRBV29-1	TRBJ1-2	many	SVERQDDRGYT
TRBV27	TRBJ1-2	many	ASRSRLQGAGGYT
TRBV13	TRBJ2-7	-	ASSFRASYEQY
TRBV15	TRBJ2-4	-	ATSSLGLGLAKNIQY
TRBV4-2	TRBJ1-1	-	ASTADNQNTEAF
TRBV5-1	TRBJ1-5	many	ASSQGTGNQPQH
TRBV19	TRBJ1-5	many	ASSMEGQGQPQH
TRBV12-3/TRBV12-4	TRBJ2-7	few	ASSLWLAGAEQY
TRBV15	TRBJ1-2	many	ATSREGRWGVGPNYGYT
TRBV6-1	TRBJ1-2	-	ASSEALSGGEFT
TRBV12-3/TRBV12-4	TRBJ1-1	many	ASSLDRGPASTEAF
TRBV12-3/TRBV12-4	TRBJ1-2	many	ASSPPPGTGLFYGYT
TRBV6-5	TRBJ2-2	-	ASILRAGDSTGELF
TRBV6-5	TRBJ2-3	many	ASRQRGSTDTQY
TRBV6-1	TRBJ2-5	many	ASAWGYQETQY
TRBV28	TRBJ2-1	-	ASSQHGRGNEQF
TRBV6-1	TRBJ1-3	once	ASREEGYGNTIY
TRBV9	TRBJ2-7	few	ASSVVPGSYEQY
TRBV10-2	TRBJ2-7	few	ASMYGSGGAYEQY
TRBV7-9	TRBJ1-6	many	ASSRGTAANSPLH
TRBV11-2	TRBJ1-6	few	ASSSGPRNVYNPPLH
TRBV3-1	TRBJ2-5	-	ASSQEQGLWETQY
TRBV15	TRBJ2-7	-	ATSSPARSYEQY
TRBV29-1	TRBJ1-1	many	SVDNGRGTEAF
TRBV19	TRBJ1-2	many	ASSTLGQRGYT
TRBV6-2/TRBV6-3	TRBJ1-1	few	ASSPGSLTTPRGSTEAF
TRBV12-3/TRBV12-4	TRBJ1-1	-	ASSSSDRRNTEAF